This TCR beta chain was profiled in a study of graft-versus-host responses after intestinal transplantation. Overall study context: Each patient got anti-thymocyte globulin induction, then tacrolimus and steroids for about 3 years.

Whole-study findings and limits: HvG clone declines early post-transplant were associated with peak circulating GvH levels.

About this clone: The antigen remains unidentified.

CDR3 length: 15 residues. J gave up 1 base and V 3 bases, and 5 bases lay outside the gene matches. Germline CDR1 reads MDHEN; CDR2 reads SYDVKM. Assay: immunoSEQ multiplex PCR; the TCRdb copy retains only in-frame clones and omits some. The sample shows 50,000 to 75,000 clones, 90% of them seen only once. The material was unstimulated CD8+ T cells sorted from spleen or lymph node cells, obtained before transplant. The clonotype comes from a human donor who was the organ donor for an intestinal transplant. The chain couples TRBV28 to TRBJ1-1; TRBD1 aligns across 7 bases. CDR3 nucleotide sequence: TGTGCCAGCAGTTTGGCAGGGGGGTGGAACACTGAAGCTTTCTTT. As protein: CASSLAGGWNTEAFF.